These T cell receptor beta chains were read from a single sample in a study of beta chain features in type 1 diabetes. Sequenced by immunoSEQ multiplex PCR; TCRdb stores in-frame clones only, minus some. The profile shows 300,000 to 350,000 clones, approximately 15% of them singletons. The specimen sequenced was central memory CD4+ T cells from blood. These receptors were taken from a man between 25 and 39 years old in good health. CDR3s include the opening cysteine and the closing phenylalanine or tryptophan. A D gene is named only where the DNA matches it firmly. The size entry is marked missing in some rows and otherwise reads once, few, many or a size class.

TRBV5-1	TRBJ2-5	-	TRBD2	CASSFSGGETQYF	TGCGCCAGCAGCTTTAGCGGGGGTGAGACCCAGTACTTC
TRBV5-1	TRBJ2-2	-	-	CASSQNTGELFF	TGCGCCAGCAGCCAAAACACCGGGGAGCTGTTTTTT
TRBV14	TRBJ2-1	many	TRBD1	CASSTQTGAEQFF	TGTGCCAGCAGCACCCAGACAGGGGCCGAGCAGTTCTTC
TRBV5-6	TRBJ2-5	-	TRBD2	CASSLALAGGETQYF	TGTGCCAGCAGCTTGGCTTTAGCGGGGGGCGAGACCCAGTACTTC
TRBV25-1	TRBJ1-1	few	-	CASSELDRGTAFF	TGTGCCAGCAGTGAATTGGATAGGGGGACAGCTTTCTTT
TRBV18	TRBJ2-1	few	-	CASSPGYNEQFF	TGTGCCAGCTCACCTGGTTACAATGAGCAGTTCTTC
TRBV6-5	TRBJ1-1	-	-	CASSFRNTEAFF	TGTGCCAGCAGTTTTCGGAACACTGAAGCTTTCTTT
TRBV5-4	TRBJ2-2	-	-	CASSLANRDTGELFF	TGTGCCAGCAGCTTGGCCAACAGAGATACCGGGGAGCTGTTTTTT
TRBV2	TRBJ2-5	few	-	CAIRTDQETQYF	TGTGCCATCAGGACGGACCAAGAGACCCAGTACTTC
TRBV28	TRBJ1-2	-	-	CASSDASWTANTGYTF	TGTGCCAGCAGTGACGCTTCTTGGACAGCAAATACTGGCTACACCTTC
TRBV6-5	TRBJ2-1	few	TRBD2	CASRLGTSGLNEQFF	TGTGCCAGCAGACTCGGGACTAGCGGGTTGAATGAGCAGTTCTTC
TRBV4-3	TRBJ2-3	few	TRBD2	CASSQTPATSGVDTQYF	TGCGCCAGCAGCCAAACTCCGGCGACTAGCGGGGTTGATACGCAGTATTTT
TRBV7-9	TRBJ2-2	few	-	CASRSTGSGGELFF	TGTGCCAGCAGATCAACAGGTTCGGGCGGGGAGCTGTTTTTT
TRBV6-6	TRBJ2-5	few	-	CASSYSGWETQYF	TGTGCCAGCAGTTACTCGGGGTGGGAGACCCAGTACTTC
TRBV29-1	TRBJ2-7	-	-	CSVERTGSPYEQYF	TGCAGCGTTGAACGAACAGGGAGCCCCTACGAGCAGTACTTC
TRBV27	TRBJ2-6	few	-	CASSPFKGYPSGANVLTF	TGTGCCAGCAGCCCCTTTAAAGGATATCCCTCTGGGGCCAACGTCCTGACTTTC
TRBV9	TRBJ2-3	few	-	CASSVEQGSADTQYF	TGTGCCAGCAGCGTAGAACAGGGTAGCGCAGATACGCAGTATTTT
TRBV5-8	TRBJ2-3	-	TRBD2	CASLGTSGNEDTQYF	TGTGCCAGCTTGGGGACTAGCGGGAACGAGGATACGCAGTATTTT
TRBV9	TRBJ1-4	-	-	CASSVGERNEKLFF	TGTGCCAGCAGCGTAGGGGAAAGGAATGAAAAACTGTTTTTT
TRBV14	TRBJ1-1	-	-	CASSRFSMTAEAFF	TGTGCCAGCAGCCGGTTCTCGATGACTGCTGAAGCTTTCTTT
TRBV6-1	TRBJ1-5	few	TRBD1	CASSRTGLSNQPQHF	TGTGCCAGCAGTCGGACAGGGTTAAGCAATCAGCCCCAGCATTTT
TRBV10-2	TRBJ1-2	many	-	CASSEPQAGYTF	TGCGCCAGCAGTGAGCCGCAGGCCGGCTACACCTTC
TRBV6-5	TRBJ1-2	many	-	CASSYPPDGLYGYTF	TGTGCCAGCAGTTACCCACCCGACGGGCTCTATGGCTACACCTTC
TRBV18	TRBJ1-6	-	-	CASSPQSQESPLHF	TGTGCCAGCTCACCACAGTCGCAGGAGTCACCCCTCCACTTT